This entry lists 6 T cell receptor beta chains sequenced from one sample in a study of blood T cells in healthy people across ages. Then a second PCR, running roughly 6 to 12 cycles, was carried out with a sample-barcoded 5' primer and a J-beta primer mix. One entry per CDR3 protein results from TCRdb running MiXCR on the 5' RACE reads. The repertoire includes under 1 million distinct CDR3 sequences, approximately 48% of them detected once, and about 21% sits in the top ten. Sequencing input: blood. The receptors come from a man between 60 and 75 years old in good health.

The V and J genes are TRBV6-2 or TRBV6-3 and TRBJ2-4; 9 bases match TRBD1. J lost 13 bases, V lost 6 bases, and 13 bases had no gene match. This CDR3 has 14 residues. CDR1 MNHEY and CDR2 SVGEGT come from the germline V gene. The CDR3 sequence is CASRSNRGREEQYF. For the CDR3, the DNA is TGTGCCAGCAGATCGAACAGGGGGCGAGAGGAGCAGTACTTC.

The rearrangement links TRBV7-8 to TRBJ2-5; 9 bases line up with TRBD1. The DNA end is more similar to TRBJ2-7, so the J call may be wrong. Germline values: CDR1 SGHVS, CDR2 FQNEAQ. CDR3 length: 14 amino acids. CDR3: CASSSRTGDDEQYF. For the CDR3, the DNA is TGTGCCAGCAGCTCACGGACAGGGGACGACGAGCAGTACTTC.

This clonotype has more than one count but fewer than ten. This chain uses TRBV9 with TRBJ2-1; TRBD2 agrees at 9 bases. The germline CDR1 and CDR2 sequences are SGDLS and YYNGEE. The CDR3 has 14 amino acids. The junction had 10 bases not matched to a gene; V was cut back by 5 bases and J by 10 bases. CDR3 protein: CASRSSGEGSEQFF. CDR3 sequence (DNA): TGTGCCAGCAGATCTAGCGGGGAGGGCAGCGAGCAGTTCTTC.

This clonotype was seen many times. CDR3 region: CASSQTSASEGYTF. The CDR3 DNA sequence: TGTGCCAGCAGCCAGACCTCGGCATCGGAAGGCTACACCTTC. This chain links TRBV7-9 with TRBJ1-2; D gene uncertain. CDR3 length: 14 amino acids. Trimming removed 5 bases at V and 8 bases at J, with 18 bases between. Germline CDR1 reads SEHNR; CDR2 reads FQNEAQ (reference sequence).

This clonotype was counted only a few times. The CDR3 region has the DNA TGCAGTGCTTCTTGGGGGCATCAAGAGACCCAGTACTTC. Amino acids: CSASWGHQETQYF. The chain couples TRBV20-1 to TRBJ2-5; tentatively, D is TRBD1 (6 bases). Looked up from germline, CDR1 is DFQATT and CDR2 is SNEGSKA (reference sequence). V lost 5 bases, J lost 2 bases, and 12 bases lay in between. This CDR3 spans 13 amino acids.

The chain has TRBV3-1 and TRBJ1-2; TRBD1 is a possible D gene (6 bases). Germline assignment: CDR1 LGHDT and CDR2 YNNKEL (reference sequence). V gave up 0 bases and J gave up 7 bases, with 12 bases separating them. The CDR3 spans 14 residues. The CDR3 nucleotides are TGTGCCAGCAGCCAAGATGGCAGGGGAACTGGCTACACCTTC. Translating gives CASSQDGRGTGYTF.